A single sample is the source of the 31 T cell receptor beta chains below, sequenced in a study of identical twins. A single record per CDR3 protein comes from TCRdb applying MiXCR to the 5' RACE reads. The sample lists around 240,000 distinct CDR3 sequences, approximately 7% occurring once. In addition, the sample was reused for a study of yellow fever vaccine responses in identical twins.

The sample was memory (CD45RO+) T cells sorted from blood. The source is a woman between 18 and 29 years old in good health.

This clonotype was seen a few times. The V gene is TRBV5-1, the J gene TRBJ2-4; 7 bases match TRBD1. With 5 bases clipped from V and 1 base from J, the junction kept 6 bases outside the gene matches. This CDR3 has 15 residues. CDR1 and CDR2 (germline): SGHRS, YFSETQ. CDR3 amino acids: CASRQGDRAKNIQYF. In nucleotides, the CDR3 is TGCGCCAGCAGGCAGGGGGATAGGGCCAAAAACATTCAGTACTTC. Full variable domain (remainder filled in from reference TRBV5-1 and TRBJ2-4): KAGVTQTPRYLIKTRGQQVTLSCSPISGHRSVSWYQQTPGQGLQFLFEYFSETQRNKGNFPGRFSGRQFSNSRSEMNVSTLELGDSALYLCASRQGDRAKNIQYFGAGTRLSVL.

V is TRBV5-1 and J is TRBJ2-7; D is possibly TRBD1 or TRBD2 (6 bases each). This CDR3 spans 16 amino acids. Trimming removed 4 bases from V and 5 bases from J, with 22 bases in between. Germline V lookup: CDR1 SGHRS, CDR2 YFSETQ. The CDR3 loop is CASSLGGRKLEHEQYF. The CDR3 DNA follows: TGCGCCAGCAGCCTGGGGGGCAGAAAGCTCGAACACGAGCAGTACTTC. Drawing the rest from reference TRBV5-1 and TRBJ2-7, the complete variable domain is KAGVTQTPRYLIKTRGQQVTLSCSPISGHRSVSWYQQTPGQGLQFLFEYFSETQRNKGNFPGRFSGRQFSNSRSEMNVSTLELGDSALYLCASSLGGRKLEHEQYFGPGTRLTVT.

The gene calls are TRBV12-3 or TRBV12-4 and TRBJ2-1; TRBD1 agrees at 8 bases. J was trimmed by 7 bases and V by 4 bases; bases with no gene match: 6. The CDR3 is made up of 14 amino acids. The CDR3 is CASSSRTGKNEQFF. For the CDR3, the DNA is TGTGCCAGCAGTTCGAGGACAGGGAAAAATGAGCAGTTCTTC.

This clonotype appeared many times. The gene calls are TRBV24-1 and TRBJ2-1; D perhaps matches TRBD2 (6 bases). CDR1 and CDR2 from the germline V gene are KGHDR and SFDVKD. Deletions cut 4 bases from V and 8 bases from J, with 20 bases between. CDR3 length equals 16 residues. CDR3 nucleotides: TGTGCCACCAGTGAGGGCGGGACTCTCACTTTCTATGAGCAGTTCTTC. This codes for CATSEGGTLTFYEQFF.

This clonotype was detected a few times. The CDR3 here is CASSYRGGQPQHF. The DNA of the CDR3 is TGTGCCAGCAGTTACAGGGGGGGACAGCCCCAGCATTTT. V gene TRBV6-5 combines with J gene TRBJ1-5; TRBD1 is a possible D gene (6 bases). V was pared by 2 bases and J by 7 bases, with 9 bases between. The germline gives CDR1 MNHEY, CDR2 SVGAGI. The CDR3 runs to 13 residues.

Ten or more counts support this clonotype. V and J are TRBV5-1 and TRBJ1-2, with D possibly matching TRBD1 (5 bases). Germline assignment: CDR1 SGHRS and CDR2 YFSETQ. The V gene lost 3 bases and the J gene lost 1 base, with 16 bases spanning the gap. The CDR3 runs to 16 residues. The CDR3 bases are TGCGCCAGCAGCTCAACCACCCGGGACGTTAACTATGGCTACACCTTC. Protein: CASSSTTRDVNYGYTF.

A remark on this clonotype: At one boundary the junction diverges from the germline segment, which might be a read error. The chain couples TRBV7-9 to TRBJ2-7; D ambiguous. Germline CDR1 SEHNR, CDR2 FQNEAQ (reference sequence). The length of the CDR3 is 11 residues. The DNA of the CDR3 is TGTACCAGCAGCACCTCACCGGAGCAGTACTTC. Translation gives CTSSTSPEQYF.

This clonotype was counted between two and nine times. The gene calls are TRBV4-1 and TRBJ2-3, with D perhaps TRBD1 (6 bases). The CDR3 has 15 residues. Germline-derived CDR1 and CDR2 are MGHRA and YSYEKL. V was shortened by 5 bases and J by 0 bases, with 12 bases between the two germline ends. The CDR3, as DNA: TGCGCCAGCAGCTATACGGGACAAAGCACAGATACGCAGTATTTT. The encoded protein is CASSYTGQSTDTQYF.

This clonotype was detected many times. V usage is TRBV7-9 and J usage is TRBJ2-5; D possibly corresponds to TRBD2 (5 bases). Trimming removed 5 bases from V and 3 bases from J, with 13 bases in between. The CDR3 loop spans 14 amino acids. The germline V gene has CDR1 SEHNR and CDR2 FQNEAQ (reference sequence). The CDR3 region has the DNA TGTGCCAGCAGCCCCCTCATCGGGGAAGAGACCCAGTACTTC. It codes for CASSPLIGEETQYF.

A few counts support this clonotype. The genes are TRBV29-1 and TRBJ2-1; 9 bases match TRBD2. The CDR3 length is 16 residues. The germline CDR1 and CDR2 sequences are SQVTM and ANQGSEA. With 4 bases clipped from V and 6 bases from J, the junction kept 13 bases outside the gene matches. DNA of the CDR3: TGCAGCGTTGTTCGGGCGGGGCGGGAGGGCCCCAATGAGCAGTTCTTC. Amino acid sequence: CSVVRAGREGPNEQFF.

This clonotype was counted many times. The genes are TRBV5-1 and TRBJ2-7; D possibly uses TRBD1 or TRBD2 (5 bases each). The CDR3 sequence is 16 residues long. V dropped 0 bases and J dropped 0 bases, with 13 bases sitting between them. Per germline, CDR1 SGHRS and CDR2 YFSETQ. The CDR3 bases are TGCGCCAGCAGCTTGGGGCCTCGGGGCCTCTCCTACGAGCAGTACTTC. Amino acid sequence: CASSLGPRGLSYEQYF.

This clonotype has a handful of counts. V and J are TRBV9 and TRBJ2-1, with 7 bases identical to TRBD1. From germline, CDR1 is SGDLS and CDR2 YYNGEE. CDR3 length: 15 amino acids. Trimming took 1 base from V and 4 from J; bases not matched to a gene: 5. In nucleotides, the CDR3 is TGTGCCAGCAGCGTACAGGGGGACGTATACAATGAGCAGTTCTTC. This encodes CASSVQGDVYNEQFF.

This clonotype was seen more than once but under ten times. The junction does not match germline at one end; this may be a read error. V is TRBV20-1 and J is TRBJ1-1; D gene uncertain. Germline CDR1 is DFQATT and CDR2 is SNEGSKA (reference sequence). This CDR3 spans 13 amino acids. Written as DNA, the CDR3 is TGCAGTGCTGGAGAGTTATTGAACACTGAAGCTTTCTTT. It is translated as CSAGELLNTEAFF.

This clonotype was picked up a small number of times. The rearrangement uses TRBV7-2 and TRBJ1-2; 9 bases are shared with TRBD1. The CDR3 is 15 residues long. V lost 1 base and J lost 6; bases outside the gene matches: 6. The germline V gene encodes CDR1 SGHTA and CDR2 FQGNSA. The CDR3 spells CASSLGDRVSHGYTF. In DNA, the CDR3 is TGTGCCAGCAGCTTAGGGGACAGGGTATCACATGGCTACACCTTC.

In its sample, this clonotype was seen a few times. V usage is TRBV6-1 and J usage is TRBJ2-1; weak D call: TRBD2 (6 bases). The V and J ends lost 3 bases and 4 bases respectively, with 13 bases between them. The CDR3 extends over 15 amino acids. Germline CDR1 MNHNS, CDR2 SASEGT. CDR3 in amino acids: CASSEGLVLYNEQFF. The CDR3 DNA is TGTGCCAGCAGTGAGGGACTGGTCCTTTACAATGAGCAGTTCTTC.

CDR3 loop: CSATAGGADTEAFF. For the CDR3, the DNA is TGCAGTGCTACGGCTGGGGGGGCAGACACTGAAGCTTTCTTT. The V call is TRBV20-1, the J call TRBJ1-1; perhaps TRBD1 as D (6 bases). V was shortened by 4 bases and J by 3 bases, with 15 bases between the two germline ends. CDR1 and CDR2 (germline): DFQATT, SNEGSKA (reference sequence). CDR3 length: 14 residues.

This clonotype was seen a handful of times. This chain links TRBV11-2 with TRBJ2-3, with D uncertain. CDR1 is SGHAT and CDR2 is FQNNGV in the germline V gene. The CDR3 loop spans 14 amino acids. V lost 5 bases, J lost 2 bases, and 11 bases lay in between. The CDR3 region has the DNA TGTGCCAGCAGCCCGCAGTTGTACACAGATACGCAGTATTTT. Protein sequence: CASSPQLYTDTQYF.

This clonotype showed up just a few times. The chain carries TRBV5-5 and TRBJ2-7; D gene unclear. CDR1 and CDR2 (germline): SGHKS, YYEKEE (reference sequence). Trimming took off 0 bases at V and 1 base at J, with 5 bases between the two ends. The CDR3 totals 13 residues. CDR3 sequence reads: CASSLETSYEQYF. The DNA of the CDR3 is TGTGCCAGCAGCTTGGAGACGTCCTACGAGCAGTACTTC.

This clonotype has only a few counts. The genes are TRBV7-9 and TRBJ2-3; D might be TRBD2 (5 bases). V was clipped by 4 bases and J by 4 bases, with 12 bases between them. The CDR3 sequence is 14 residues long. CDR1 SEHNR and CDR2 FQNEAQ come from the germline V gene (reference sequence). The CDR3 here is CASSSSGVADTQYF. As DNA, the CDR3 is TGTGCCAGCAGCTCGAGCGGAGTCGCAGATACGCAGTATTTT.

This clonotype was counted at least ten times. This chain joins TRBV12-3 or TRBV12-4 and TRBJ1-2, with TRBD1 matching 7 bases. The trim removed 5 bases at V and 2 bases at J, leaving 2 bases unmatched. This CDR3 comprises 13 residues. In DNA form, the CDR3 reads TGTGCCAGCAGTAAACAGGGGAACTATGGCTACACCTTC. This encodes CASSKQGNYGYTF.

This clonotype was picked up many times. V gene TRBV27 combines with J gene TRBJ2-7; D is perhaps TRBD1 or TRBD2 (5 bases each). Per the germline V gene, CDR1 is MNHEY and CDR2 is SMNVEV (reference sequence). CDR3 size: 15 residues. Deletions cut 4 bases from V and 4 bases from J, with 17 bases between. The CDR3, as DNA: TGTGCCAGCAGTTCCTACGGGGCCTATGGGTACGAGCAGTACTTC. Encoded protein: CASSSYGAYGYEQYF.

This clonotype showed up many times. The chain links TRBV20-1 to TRBJ1-5; 8 bases match TRBD1. The V gene's germline CDR1 is DFQATT and CDR2 SNEGSKA (reference sequence). This CDR3 is 14 amino acids long. Unmatched junction bases numbered 8, after V lost 6 bases and J lost 4 bases. In DNA form, the CDR3 reads TGCAGTGCCGACAGGGGATCAGGGAATCAGCCCCAGCATTTT. Amino acid sequence: CSADRGSGNQPQHF.

This clonotype occurred many times. The chain combines TRBV12-3 or TRBV12-4 with TRBJ2-2, with D maybe TRBD2 (5 bases). V shed 3 bases and J shed 0 bases, with 8 bases lying between them. The CDR3 is 15 amino acids. The CDR3 sequence is CASSFGIANTGELFF. CDR3 in DNA: TGTGCCAGCAGTTTCGGGATCGCGAACACCGGGGAGCTGTTTTTT.

This clonotype was counted many times. Here the CDR3 DNA reads TGTGCCACCAGCCAGACAGGTATGAACACTGAAGCTTTCTTT. The encoded protein is CATSQTGMNTEAFF. The chain combines TRBV24-1 with TRBJ1-1, with a weak D call TRBD1 (6 bases). CDR3 length equals 14 residues. Germline lookup yields CDR1 KGHDR and CDR2 SFDVKD. The V end lost 7 bases, the J end lost 0 bases, and 11 bases lay between the germline ends.

The V call is TRBV5-1, the J call TRBJ2-5; D perhaps matches TRBD2 (5 bases). Trimming took 4 bases from V and 5 from J, leaving 18 bases between them. This CDR3 region has 15 residues. Germline CDR1 reads SGHRS; CDR2 reads YFSETQ. CDR3 protein: CASSKTLGVGETQYF. The DNA of the CDR3 is TGCGCCAGCAGCAAAACACTAGGCGTGGGGGAGACCCAGTACTTC.

This chain connects TRBV25-1 to TRBJ1-6; 7 positions agree with TRBD1. The length of the CDR3 is 16 residues. The germline gives CDR1 MGHDK, CDR2 SYGVNS. Germline trimming cut 4 bases from V and 0 bases from J; bases unmatched to any gene: 3. In DNA, the CDR3 is TGTGCCAGCAGTGCCGGACAGGACTCCTATAATTCACCCCTCCACTTT. Its translation is CASSAGQDSYNSPLHF.

This clonotype was observed a few times. This sequence joins TRBV7-2 and TRBJ2-5; 7 bases match TRBD1. This CDR3 has 14 residues. V lost 4 bases, J lost 7 bases, and 9 bases stayed unmatched. Germline V gene lookup returns CDR1 SGHTA and CDR2 FQGNSA. The CDR3 nucleotides are TGTGCCAGCAGCTATGACAGGGCCCTAGGGACCCAGTACTTC. Protein sequence: CASSYDRALGTQYF.

This clonotype was found a few times. The chain has TRBV20-1 and TRBJ2-1; 8 nucleotides match TRBD2. The germline V gene has CDR1 DFQATT and CDR2 SNEGSKA (reference sequence). The J segment lost 8 bases and the V segment lost 1 base, leaving 7 bases of the junction unmatched. This CDR3 comprises 14 residues. The CDR3 region has the DNA TGCAGTGCTAGAGCCCCGACTAGCGTCCATGAGCAGTTCTTC. The encoded protein is CSARAPTSVHEQFF.

This clonotype was picked up many times. The V gene is TRBV28, the J gene TRBJ1-5, with TRBD1 matching 7 bases. V dropped 5 bases and J dropped 7; count of bases not matched to a gene: 8. The CDR3 is 14 amino acids. Germline-derived CDR1 and CDR2 are MDHEN and SYDVKM. DNA of the CDR3: TGTGCCAGCAGTCCCCTCAGGGGGAGGCAGCCCCAGCATTTT. Protein: CASSPLRGRQPQHF.

J is TRBJ1-6 and V is TRBV6-1, with 12 positions matching TRBD1. Germline V gene sequence: CDR1 MNHNS, CDR2 SASEGT. J lost 5 bases, V lost 4 bases, and 6 bases had no gene match. The CDR3 sequence is 17 residues long. DNA of the CDR3: TGTGCCAGCAGTGGGACCGGGACAGGGGGCCATAATTCACCCCTCCACTTT. It encodes CASSGTGTGGHNSPLHF.

This clonotype was observed a few times. This chain uses TRBV7-2 with TRBJ2-3; 8 bases are shared with TRBD2. V shed 1 base and J 6 bases; nucleotides not matched to a gene: 3. The germline V gene has CDR1 SGHTA and CDR2 FQGNSA. The CDR3 is made up of 14 amino acids. The CDR3 here is CASSLGGGLDTQYF. The DNA for the CDR3 is TGTGCCAGCAGCTTAGGCGGGGGGTTGGATACGCAGTATTTT.